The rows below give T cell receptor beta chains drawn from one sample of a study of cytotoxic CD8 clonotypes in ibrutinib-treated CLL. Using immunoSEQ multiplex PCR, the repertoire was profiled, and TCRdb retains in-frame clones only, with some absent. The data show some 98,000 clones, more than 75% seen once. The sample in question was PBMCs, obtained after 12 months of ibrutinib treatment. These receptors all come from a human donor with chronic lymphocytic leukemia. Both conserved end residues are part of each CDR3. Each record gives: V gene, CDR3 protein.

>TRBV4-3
CASSQGDRGRQETQYF
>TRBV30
CAWSVPGTGWAFF
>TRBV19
CASSTTGTGGTFLTSTDTQYF
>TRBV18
CASSRRDNSYEQYF
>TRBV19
CASSIGSGGSQPQHF
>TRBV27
CASSSGTGLYF
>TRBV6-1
CASSPRPWGAYEQYF
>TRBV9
CASSSEGATAGYTF
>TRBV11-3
CASSPGASGGEQYF
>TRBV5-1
CASSLARDTGELFF